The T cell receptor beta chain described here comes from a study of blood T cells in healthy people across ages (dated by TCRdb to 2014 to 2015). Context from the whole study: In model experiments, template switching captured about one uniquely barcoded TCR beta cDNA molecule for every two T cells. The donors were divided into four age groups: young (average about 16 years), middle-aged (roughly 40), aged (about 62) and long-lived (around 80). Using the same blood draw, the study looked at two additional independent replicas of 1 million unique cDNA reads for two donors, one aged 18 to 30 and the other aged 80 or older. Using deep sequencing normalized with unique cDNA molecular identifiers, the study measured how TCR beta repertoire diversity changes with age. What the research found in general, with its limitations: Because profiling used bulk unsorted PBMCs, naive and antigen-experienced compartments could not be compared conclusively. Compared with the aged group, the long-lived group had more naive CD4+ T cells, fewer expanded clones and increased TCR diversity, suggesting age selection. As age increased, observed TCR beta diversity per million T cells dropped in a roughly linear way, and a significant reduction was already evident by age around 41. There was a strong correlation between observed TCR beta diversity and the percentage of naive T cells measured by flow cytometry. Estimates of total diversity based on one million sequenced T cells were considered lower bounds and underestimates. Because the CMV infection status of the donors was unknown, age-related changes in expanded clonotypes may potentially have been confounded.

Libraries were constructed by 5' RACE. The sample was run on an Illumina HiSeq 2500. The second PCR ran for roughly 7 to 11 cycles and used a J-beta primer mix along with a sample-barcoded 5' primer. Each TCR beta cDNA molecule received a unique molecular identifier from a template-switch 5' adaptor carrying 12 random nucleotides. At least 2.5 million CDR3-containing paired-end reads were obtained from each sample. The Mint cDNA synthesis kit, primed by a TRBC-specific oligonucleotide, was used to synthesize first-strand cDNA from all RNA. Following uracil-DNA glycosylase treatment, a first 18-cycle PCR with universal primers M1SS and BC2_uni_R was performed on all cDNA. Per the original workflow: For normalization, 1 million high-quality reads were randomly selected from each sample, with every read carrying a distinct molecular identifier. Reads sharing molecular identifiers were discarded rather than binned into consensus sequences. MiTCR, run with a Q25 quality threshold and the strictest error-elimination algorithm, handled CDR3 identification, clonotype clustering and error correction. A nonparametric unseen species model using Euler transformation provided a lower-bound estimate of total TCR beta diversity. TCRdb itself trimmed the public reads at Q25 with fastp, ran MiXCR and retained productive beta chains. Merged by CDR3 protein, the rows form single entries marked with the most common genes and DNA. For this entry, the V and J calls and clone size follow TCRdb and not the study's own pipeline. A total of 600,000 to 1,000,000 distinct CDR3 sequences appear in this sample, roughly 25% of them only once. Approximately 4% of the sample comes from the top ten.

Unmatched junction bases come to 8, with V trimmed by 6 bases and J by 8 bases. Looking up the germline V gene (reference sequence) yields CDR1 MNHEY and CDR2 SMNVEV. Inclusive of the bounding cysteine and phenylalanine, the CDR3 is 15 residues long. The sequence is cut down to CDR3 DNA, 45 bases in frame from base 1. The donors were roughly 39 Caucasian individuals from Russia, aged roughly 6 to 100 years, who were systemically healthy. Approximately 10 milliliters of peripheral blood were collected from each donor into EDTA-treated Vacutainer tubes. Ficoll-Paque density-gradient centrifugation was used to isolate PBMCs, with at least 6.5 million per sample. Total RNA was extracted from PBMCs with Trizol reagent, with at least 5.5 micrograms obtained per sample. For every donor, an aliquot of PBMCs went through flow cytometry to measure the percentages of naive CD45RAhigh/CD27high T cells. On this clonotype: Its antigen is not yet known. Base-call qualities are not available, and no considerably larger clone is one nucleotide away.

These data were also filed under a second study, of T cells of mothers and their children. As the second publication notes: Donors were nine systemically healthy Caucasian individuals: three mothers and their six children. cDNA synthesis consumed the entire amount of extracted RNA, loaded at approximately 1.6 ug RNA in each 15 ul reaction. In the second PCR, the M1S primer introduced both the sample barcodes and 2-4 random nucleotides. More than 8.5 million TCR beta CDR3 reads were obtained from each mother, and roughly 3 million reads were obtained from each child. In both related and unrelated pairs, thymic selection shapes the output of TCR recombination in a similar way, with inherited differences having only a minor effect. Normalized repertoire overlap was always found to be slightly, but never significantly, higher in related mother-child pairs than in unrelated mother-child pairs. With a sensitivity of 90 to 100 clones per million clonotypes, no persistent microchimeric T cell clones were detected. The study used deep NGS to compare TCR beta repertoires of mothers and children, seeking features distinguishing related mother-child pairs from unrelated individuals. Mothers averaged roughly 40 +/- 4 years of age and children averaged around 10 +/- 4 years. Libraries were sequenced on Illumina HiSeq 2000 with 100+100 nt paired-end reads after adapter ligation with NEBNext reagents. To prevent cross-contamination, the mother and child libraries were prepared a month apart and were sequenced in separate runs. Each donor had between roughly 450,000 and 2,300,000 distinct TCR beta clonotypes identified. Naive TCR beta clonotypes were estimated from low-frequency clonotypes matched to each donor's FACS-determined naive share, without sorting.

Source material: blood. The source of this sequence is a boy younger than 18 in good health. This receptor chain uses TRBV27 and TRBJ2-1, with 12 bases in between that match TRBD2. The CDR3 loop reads CASSLRTSGDYEQFF. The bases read TGTGCCAGCAGCCTCAGGACTAGCGGGGACTATGAGCAGTTCTTC.